The next 29 T cell receptor beta chains were all read from a single sample in a study of blood T cells in healthy people across ages. With a J-beta primer mix and a sample-barcoded 5' primer, a second PCR ran about 6 to 11 cycles. TCRdb recomputed calls from the 5' RACE reads with MiXCR, one row per CDR3 protein. The sample consists of 1,300,000 or so distinct CDR3 sequences, around 59% of them appearing once. The sequencing sample was made of blood. The receptors derive from a man aged 18 to 35 in good health.

Only one count was recorded for this clonotype. The V and J genes are TRBV7-9 and TRBJ2-3; 7 nucleotides line up with TRBD2. The CDR3 extends over 17 amino acids. Unmatched junction bases numbered 13, after V lost 5 bases and J lost 2 bases. CDR1 and CDR2 (germline): SEHNR, FQNEAQ (reference sequence). DNA of the CDR3: TGTGCCAGCAGCGCCCACGGACTAGGTAGGATCACAGATACGCAGTATTTT. Its protein is CASSAHGLGRITDTQYF.

This clonotype was recorded a few times. The chain links TRBV27 to TRBJ1-2; D might be TRBD1 (5 bases). This CDR3 spans 18 amino acids. CDR1 is MNHEY, CDR2 SMNVEV, per germline (reference sequence). V lost 2 bases to trimming and J lost 2 bases, with 21 bases between them. CDR3 bases: TGTGCCAGCAGTTTAACGGGCGGGGCCCTAATACGGAACTATGGCTACACCTTC. Protein: CASSLTGGALIRNYGYTF.

The V gene is TRBV7-2, the J gene TRBJ2-7; D call uncertain. Germline lookup yields CDR1 SGHTA and CDR2 FQGNSA. Trimming left V 2 bases short and J 2 bases short, with 10 bases between. The CDR3 runs to 14 residues. CDR3 sequence: CASSLIRETYEQYF. The CDR3 coding sequence is TGTGCCAGCAGCTTAATCAGAGAAACCTACGAGCAGTACTTC.

The chain employs TRBV29-1 and TRBJ2-3; the D gene is possibly TRBD2 (5 bases). The CDR3 is 16 residues long. V lost 6 bases and J 3 bases, leaving 22 bases between the germline ends. Germline assignment: CDR1 SQVTM and CDR2 ANQGSEA. In DNA, the CDR3 is TGCAGCGTCCGAACACTAGAGTCGGGTCAGACAGATACGCAGTATTTT. Encoded protein: CSVRTLESGQTDTQYF.

This clonotype was seen a handful of times. V gene TRBV11-2 combines with J gene TRBJ2-1; D gene uncertain. Trimming left V 5 bases short and J 5 bases short, with 13 bases between. Germline CDR1 SGHAT, CDR2 FQNNGV. The CDR3 totals 14 residues. CDR3 amino acids: CASSPDRYNNEQFF. In DNA form, the CDR3 reads TGTGCCAGCAGCCCGGACCGTTATAACAATGAGCAGTTCTTC.

V is TRBV4-2 and J is TRBJ2-3; 8 bases line up with TRBD1. The ends lost 3 bases at V and 2 bases at J; junction bases unmatched: 10. This CDR3 is 17 amino acids long. Germline V gene sequence: CDR1 LGHNA, CDR2 YNFKEQ. The CDR3 is CASSQEYTGGVTDTQYF. The CDR3 bases are TGTGCCAGCAGCCAGGAATATACAGGGGGAGTCACAGATACGCAGTATTTT.

The CDR3 protein is CASSLVGRLATNEKLFF. The CDR3 coding sequence is TGTGCCAGCAGCTTAGTTGGCAGGCTGGCAACTAATGAAAAACTGTTTTTT. The chain carries TRBV7-2 and TRBJ1-4, with D unclear. Germline CDR1 is SGHTA and CDR2 is FQGNSA. Deletions cut 1 base from V and 0 bases from J, with 12 bases between. The CDR3 totals 17 residues.

This clonotype has more than one count but fewer than ten. V gene TRBV7-6 combines with J gene TRBJ1-2; TRBD1 matches at 8 bases. The junction had 2 bases not matched to a gene; V was cut back by 3 bases and J by 8 bases. Germline V gene lookup returns CDR1 SGHVS and CDR2 FNYEAQ. The CDR3 is 12 amino acids. CDR3 sequence reads: CASSLDRVGYTF. DNA for the CDR3: TGTGCCAGCAGCTTGGACAGGGTAGGCTACACCTTC.

This sequence joins TRBV7-9 and TRBJ2-3; perhaps D is TRBD1 or TRBD2 (6 bases each). CDR3 length equals 14 residues. V was trimmed by 8 bases and J by 3 bases, leaving 15 bases between them. CDR1 is SEHNR and CDR2 is FQNEAQ in the germline V gene (reference sequence). CDR3 sequence (DNA): TGTGCCAGCGGTCGAAGGGGGGAGACAGATACGCAGTATTTT. Translated: CASGRRGETDTQYF.

V usage is TRBV7-9 and J usage is TRBJ1-2; the D is unclear. Germline CDR1 reads SEHNR; CDR2 reads FQNEAQ (reference sequence). Trimming left V 9 bases short and J 4 bases short, with 15 bases between. CDR3 length equals 13 residues. CDR3 sequence (DNA): TGTGCCAGTTCCACAGAAATGACCTATGGCTACACCTTC. It is translated as CASSTEMTYGYTF.

The chain links TRBV15 to TRBJ2-4; 8 bases line up with TRBD2. The better agreement between TRBJ2-5 and the DNA end casts doubt on the J call. CDR1 is LNHNV, CDR2 YYDKDF, per germline (reference sequence). The CDR3 has 12 residues. This CDR3 reads CATYTSGETQYF. The DNA of the CDR3 is TGTGCCACCTATACTAGCGGAGAGACCCAGTACTTC.

The V call is TRBV5-1, the J call TRBJ2-5; D not resolved. CDR3 length: 14 amino acids. Trimming removed 0 bases at V and 5 bases at J, with 11 bases between. Germline lookup yields CDR1 SGHRS and CDR2 YFSETQ. The CDR3 DNA is TGCGCCAGCAGCTTGGATCCATATTCCGAGACCCAGTACTTC. The encoded protein is CASSLDPYSETQYF.

This clonotype was counted ten times or more. V usage is TRBV28 and J usage is TRBJ2-3; D uncertain. There are 14 residues in the CDR3. Trimming shortened V by 8 bases and J by 4 bases, and 16 bases separated the two germline ends. The germline CDR1 and CDR2 sequences are MDHEN and SYDVKM. As DNA, the CDR3 is TGTGCCAGCGGCCCGTCAGATCGCTCAGATACGCAGTATTTT. It codes for CASGPSDRSDTQYF. The variable domain in full, with the rest retrieved from reference TRBV28 and TRBJ2-3, is DVKVTQSSRYLVKRTGEKVFLECVQDMDHENMFWYRQDPGLGLRLIYFSYDVKMKEKGDIPEGYSVSREKKERFSLILESASTNQTSMYLCASGPSDRSDTQYFGPGTRLTVL.

The chain couples TRBV6-2 or TRBV6-3 to TRBJ2-2; unclear D gene. Trimming removed 6 bases from V and 5 bases from J, with 13 bases in between. The CDR3 length is 14 residues. The germline V gene has CDR1 MNHEY and CDR2 SVGEGT. Here the CDR3 DNA reads TGTGCCAGCAGGAAGGCTAAAGCGACCGGGGAGCTGTTTTTT. Its protein is CASRKAKATGELFF.

The chain has TRBV2 and TRBJ1-3, with D perhaps matching TRBD1 (5 bases). This CDR3 comprises 15 residues. Trimming removed 4 bases from V and 4 bases from J, with 14 bases in between. Germline CDR1 reads SNHLY; CDR2 reads FYNNEI. DNA of the CDR3: TGTGCCAGCAGTGTGGGGGGAACCTCCGGAAACACCATATATTTT. This gives the protein CASSVGGTSGNTIYF.

This chain joins TRBV4-1 and TRBJ2-3; TRBD1 or TRBD2 may be the D gene (5 bases each). The V end lost 6 bases, the J end lost 0 bases, and 13 bases lay between the germline ends. The CDR3 contains 15 residues. CDR1 and CDR2 from the germline V gene are MGHRA and YSYEKL. In DNA form, the CDR3 reads TGCGCCAGCAGAGCACCGGGACGCAGCACAGATACGCAGTATTTT. Translating it yields CASRAPGRSTDTQYF.

This chain links TRBV3-1 with TRBJ2-2; D is undetermined. Deletions cut 1 base from V and 1 base from J, with 4 bases between. The CDR3 sequence is 14 residues long. The germline gives CDR1 LGHDT, CDR2 YNNKEL (reference sequence). CDR3 bases: TGTGCCAGCAGCCAAGGGGAGAACACCGGGGAGCTGTTTTTT. Amino acids: CASSQGENTGELFF.

This sequence joins TRBV20-1 and TRBJ2-5; tentatively, D is TRBD1 or TRBD2 (5 bases each). The CDR3 length is 16 residues. The V end lost 6 bases, the J end lost 4 bases, and 24 bases lay between the germline ends. CDR1 is DFQATT, CDR2 SNEGSKA, per germline (reference sequence). The CDR3 nucleotides are TGCAGTGCACTAAATCGCCGGGACCCCCAAGGAGAGACCCAGTACTTC. Its translation: CSALNRRDPQGETQYF.

The chain has TRBV29-1 and TRBJ1-4, with D maybe TRBD1 (6 bases). Trimming stripped 4 bases from V and 12 bases from J, with 21 bases between. This CDR3 is built from 14 residues. The V gene's germline CDR1 is SQVTM and CDR2 ANQGSEA. CDR3 bases: TGCAGCGTTGCCCCTCAAAGGGGGGCGGGAGAACTGTTTTTT. It encodes CSVAPQRGAGELFF.

This clonotype has at least ten counts. V gene TRBV6-2 or TRBV6-3 combines with J gene TRBJ2-6; D unclear. The CDR3 consists of 12 residues. Trimming cost V 10 bases and J 0 bases, with 4 bases left between them. The V gene's germline CDR1 is MNHEY and CDR2 SVGEGT. CDR3 coding DNA: TGTGCCACCAGCTCTGGGGCCAACGTCCTGACTTTC. It codes for CATSSGANVLTF.

The sample holds many counts of this clonotype. This chain uses TRBV4-3 with TRBJ2-5, with TRBD1 matching over 7 bases. The CDR3 contains 16 residues. The junction had 9 bases not matched to a gene; V was cut back by 0 bases and J by 5 bases. Per the germline V gene, CDR1 is LGHNA and CDR2 is YSLEER. The CDR3 DNA reads TGCGCCAGCAGCCAAGACTCCCCAGGGGGTGGGGAGACCCAGTACTTC. Residues: CASSQDSPGGGETQYF.

The V gene is TRBV20-1, the J gene TRBJ2-2, with 7 bases aligning to TRBD2. The CDR3 covers 15 residues. CDR1 is DFQATT and CDR2 is SNEGSKA in the germline V gene (reference sequence). Losses at the gene ends were 6 bases for V and 5 bases for J; bases not matched to a gene: 12. CDR3 loop: CSAPPAGLLTGELFF. CDR3 sequence (DNA): TGCAGTGCGCCTCCAGCGGGACTCCTGACCGGGGAGCTGTTTTTT.

The chain couples TRBV20-1 to TRBJ2-3; the match to TRBD2 covers 11 bases. This CDR3 is 15 amino acids long. V was clipped by 5 bases and J by 5 bases; unmatched bases: 9. From germline, CDR1 is DFQATT and CDR2 SNEGSKA (reference sequence). The CDR3 coding sequence is TGCAGTGCTCTAGTAGCGGGAGGGTTTCTAGATACGCAGTATTTT. Its translation is CSALVAGGFLDTQYF.

The chain uses TRBV4-3 and TRBJ2-3; D is unclear. The CDR3 loop spans 14 amino acids. The germline gives CDR1 LGHNA, CDR2 YSLEER. V was shortened by 0 bases and J by 8 bases, with 12 bases between the two germline ends. The CDR3 DNA follows: TGCGCCAGCAGCCAAGATACGGCTCTGGGTACGCAGTATTTT. Translation: CASSQDTALGTQYF.

The chain recombines TRBV4-1 with TRBJ2-7; TRBD1 agrees at 7 bases. CDR3 size: 19 residues. With 6 bases clipped from V and 0 bases from J, the junction kept 20 bases outside the gene matches. The germline CDR1 and CDR2 sequences are MGHRA and YSYEKL. The CDR3 here is CASRMRPHPGTEPSYEQYF. The CDR3 DNA reads TGCGCCAGCAGAATGAGGCCCCACCCCGGGACAGAGCCCTCCTACGAGCAGTACTTC.

Here the CDR3 DNA reads TGTGCCAGCAGAGCGGGAGAAGACCAAGAGACCCAGTACTTC. It yields the protein CASRAGEDQETQYF. The V and J genes are TRBV7-6 and TRBJ2-5; 8 nucleotides line up with TRBD2. Germline lookup yields CDR1 SGHVS and CDR2 FNYEAQ. The CDR3 is made up of 14 amino acids. The trim removed 6 bases at V and 0 bases at J, leaving 3 bases unmatched.

This clonotype was counted between two and nine times. This rearrangement joins TRBV4-3 to TRBJ1-4; D might be TRBD1 (5 bases). Trimming pared 5 bases from V and 8 bases from J, leaving 15 bases between. The CDR3 is 14 residues long. The germline V gene has CDR1 LGHNA and CDR2 YSLEER. The CDR3 sequence is CASSSRSGAEKLFF. CDR3 nucleotides: TGCGCCAGCAGCTCTCGCTCCGGGGCCGAAAAACTGTTTTTT.

The CDR3 DNA reads as TGTGCCAGCACCGACAGAATTCCAGATACGCAGTATTTT. Residues: CASTDRIPDTQYF. This chain uses TRBV2 with TRBJ2-3; TRBD1 is a possible D gene (5 bases). Germline V gene data show CDR1 as SNHLY and CDR2 as FYNNEI. The V end lost 7 bases, the J end lost 4 bases, and 12 bases lay between the germline ends. This CDR3 comprises 13 residues.

V gene TRBV12-3 or TRBV12-4 combines with J gene TRBJ2-3; D is possibly TRBD2 (6 bases). V lost 10 bases to trimming and J lost 2 bases, with 13 bases between them. The CDR3 extends over 13 amino acids. The CDR3 spells CATRDLVTDTQYF. The DNA for the CDR3 is TGTGCCACCCGGGACTTGGTCACAGATACGCAGTATTTT.